This T cell receptor (beta chain) was observed in a study of spatial heterogeneity in lung cancer (dated by TCRdb to the late 2010s). Regarding the complete study: Beta-chain transcripts were consistently detected in greater numbers than alpha-chain transcripts, which likely reflected higher beta-chain transcript abundance. In tumor regions, TCR transcript counts showed a strong correlation with a T cell transcriptional module score from matched bulk RNA-seq. In the raw uncorrected reads, each unique combination of TCR and UMI appeared more than ten times on average. In non-small cell lung cancer, the study quantitatively compared TCR alpha and beta repertoires across several tumor regions, matched nontumor lung, and blood. Nonsynonymous mutation counts, determined by whole-exome sequencing of tumor tissue, were related to features of the TCR repertoire. Both alpha and beta chains were TCR-sequenced in samples taken at surgery, namely 220 tumor regions, approximately 63 matched nontumor lung samples and 45 to 60 PBMC samples.

What the work shows at the level of the full study, not this receptor alone: Confirming at a functional level the hypothesis that regional TCRs recognize regional mutations was considered to require additional single-cell paired TCR alpha and beta sequencing. TCR-seq was estimated to cover only 6.5% to 9% of tumor T cells for alpha chains and 13% for beta chains. The tumor nonsynonymous mutation count correlated with the number of expanded intratumoral alpha and beta TCRs. Counts of ubiquitous and regional expanded TCRs correlated with counts of ubiquitous and regional nonsynonymous mutations, respectively.

The method was 5' RACE. The sequencer listed for this sample is NextSeq 500. In the TCR library protocol, a unique molecular identifier was attached to each TCR cDNA molecule so that PCR and sequencing errors could be corrected. Turning to the authors' computational methods: Decombinator tools were used for TCR identification, UMI-based error correction and CDR3 extraction. Expanded TCRs were defined as those above a frequency of 2 per 1,000, corresponding to the top 1% of the tumor frequency distribution. Expanded tumor TCRs statistically deemed absent (corrected P<0.05) from at least one tumor region were classed as regional, and all other expanded tumor TCRs were classed as ubiquitous. Renyi diversity was computed with the R vegan package after each repertoire had been subsampled 100 times to 5,000 TCRs. CDR3 similarity networks were constructed using string-kernel similarity of amino acid triplets, with links drawn between CDR3s whose pairwise similarity was above 0.82. TCRdb reprocessed the public reads (quality trimming at Q25 with fastp, clone calling with MiXCR) and kept in-frame beta chains. Merged by CDR3 protein, the rows form single entries marked with the most common genes and DNA. These V and J calls originate from TCRdb's pipeline instead of the authors' own analysis. The sample table records approximately 12,000 distinct CDR3 sequences; 12% of these occur just once. Approximately 12% of the sample is held by the ten biggest clonotypes.

This clonotype is medium-sized (0.01 to 0.1%) in its sample. This receptor's antigen is unknown. No base qualities exist here, and no much larger clone lies one base off it. The time point tag for this specimen amounts to: sample taken at primary tumor resection. Donors were some 67 patients with early-stage, untreated non-small cell lung cancer from the lung TRACERx cohort. Whole RNA extracted from tumor and nontumor lung tissue, or from cryopreserved PBMC samples, was used for TCR sequencing without cell sorting. Only patients with enough RNA available from two or more tumor regions were chosen for TCR sequencing. Tumor and adjacent nontumor lung specimens were reviewed by a lung pathologist before selection. The source was lung tumor tissue, collected at surgery. This receptor was obtained from a female donor with early-stage non-small cell lung cancer.

The encoded CDR3 is CASSQEGATYNEQFF. The bases read TGCGCCAGCAGCCAAGAGGGGGCCACCTACAATGAGCAGTTCTTC. The chain was built from TRBV4-3 and TRBJ2-1; TRBD1 is possibly the D segment (6 matching bases). V and J are truncated by 0 bases and 2 bases respectively, leaving an intervening sequence of 8 bases. From cysteine to phenylalanine, the CDR3 is 15 amino acids long. This entry keeps only the CDR3 DNA: 45 bases, framed from base 1. CDR1 LGHNA and CDR2 YSLEER are derived from the germline V gene.